These 6 T cell receptor beta chains came from one sample sequenced in a study of blood T cell repertoires in COVID-19. Sequenced by immunoSEQ multiplex PCR; TCRdb stores in-frame clones only, minus some. The repertoire holds some 200,000 clones, with roughly 80% as singletons. Input material: peripheral blood. These receptors all come from a woman in her sixties or seventies with COVID-19, enrolled during active disease.

The chain couples TRBV29-1 to TRBJ1-2, with a weak D call TRBD1 (6 bases). There are 12 residues in the CDR3. Germline values: CDR1 SQVTM, CDR2 ANQGSEA. Between the trimmed V and J ends, which lost 5 bases and 5 bases, there was a span of 12 bases. In DNA form, the CDR3 reads TGCAGCGTTATGGACAGACCTTATGGCTACACCTTC. Translating gives CSVMDRPYGYTF. The full variable domain, rest sourced from reference TRBV29-1 and TRBJ1-2, is SAVISQKPSRDICQRGTSLTIQCQVDSQVTMMFWYRQQPGQSLTLIATANQGSEATYESGFVIDKFPISRPNLTFSTLTVSNMSPEDSSIYLCSVMDRPYGYTFGSGTRLTVV.

Points on this clone: An end of the junction differs from the germline gene, which may be a read error. The chain has TRBV7-2 and TRBJ2-7, with 7 bases aligning to TRBD1. Germline V CDR1 and CDR2: SGHTA, FQGNSA. The CDR3 is 13 amino acids. CDR3 amino acids: CASSPDQTGSYNF. CDR3 bases: TGTGCCAGCAGCCCAGACCAGACAGGGAGTTACAACTTC.

V is TRBV19 and J is TRBJ1-2; 7 bases are shared with TRBD1. The J segment lost 3 bases and the V segment lost 3 bases, leaving 4 bases of the junction unmatched. The CDR3 spans 14 residues. The germline V gene has CDR1 LNHDA and CDR2 SQIVND (reference sequence). The CDR3, as DNA: TGTGCCAGTAGTATGGAACAGGGGTACTATGGCTACACCTTC. It specifies CASSMEQGYYGYTF.

The chain joins TRBV28 to TRBJ1-5; D remains unclear. CDR3 size: 17 residues. Germline V gene data show CDR1 as MDHEN and CDR2 as SYDVKM. Trimming removed 6 bases at V and 0 bases at J, with 18 bases between. The CDR3 here is CASSTRREIVSNQPQHF. CDR3 DNA: TGTGCCAGCAGCACAAGGAGGGAAATCGTTAGCAATCAGCCCCAGCATTTT.

The chain recombines TRBV7-2 with TRBJ1-5; tentative D call: TRBD1 (6 bases). The CDR3 has 15 residues. CDR1 and CDR2 (germline): SGHTA, FQGNSA. V lost 1 base and J lost 4, with 11 bases in between. The DNA for the CDR3 is TGTGCCAGCAGCTTAGAGGGGGTAGGAAATCAGCCCCAGCATTTT. Translated: CASSLEGVGNQPQHF.

CDR3 protein: CASNVLAGVPDTQYF. In DNA form, the CDR3 reads TGTGCCAGCAACGTACTAGCGGGAGTTCCGGATACGCAGTATTTT. The chain recombines TRBV7-2 with TRBJ2-3, with 11 bases matching TRBD2. Trimming removed 7 bases from V and 6 bases from J; junction bases left unmatched: 9. The CDR3 spans 15 residues. CDR1 is SGHTA, CDR2 FQGNSA, per germline.